This T cell receptor beta chain was documented in a study of OX40 agonist ivuxolimab in advanced cancers. As for the study in general: Patients received intravenous ivuxolimab every 2 weeks at 0.01 to 10 mg/kg. Three patients, one with hepatocellular carcinoma and two with cutaneous melanoma, responded partially. Notes on the study in general: Nonresponders, in some cases, also had low normalized T-cell clonal expansion. Doses of 0.1 to 3.0 mg/kg were accompanied by clonal expansion of CD4+ and CD8+ blood T cells by week 6.

This clone was recorded a few times. Its antigen remains unknown. Profiling relied on immunoSEQ multiplex PCR, and the TCRdb table lists in-frame clones only, not all of them. The sample lists around 17,000 clones; 70% to 90% were seen once. The CDR3 length is 15 residues. The germline V gene has CDR1 LGHNA and CDR2 YSLEER. Trimming took off 1 base at V and 0 bases at J, with 7 bases between the two ends. The chain has TRBV4-3 and TRBJ1-3; unclear D gene. The TCR comes from an adult with an advanced solid tumor such as melanoma, head and neck, liver or kidney cancer. The sample here was CD4+ or CD8+ T cells sorted from blood, taken in a trial of the OX40 agonist ivuxolimab. CDR3 DNA: TGCGCCAGCAGCCAAGGGACGAGCTCTGGAAACACCATATATTTT. Protein sequence: CASSQGTSSGNTIYF.